These 24 T cell receptor beta chains were sequenced from one sample in a study of cytomegalovirus exposure and HLA in healthy donors. Vbeta (60) and Jbeta (13) primers were used in the PCR. Generated by immunoSEQ multiplex PCR, the TCRdb table keeps only in-frame clones and is missing some. Of about 190,000 clones listed, 81% are singletons. Sequenced sample: PBMCs. Receptor source: a man aged 18-30 years in good health and CMV-seronegative.

The genes are TRBV5-1 and TRBJ2-5; no clear D. The J call may be in error: the DNA end matches TRBJ2-7 better. This CDR3 has 14 amino acids. Germline CDR1 SGHRS, CDR2 YFSETQ. CDR3 DNA: TGCGCCAGCAGAGGTGTGGTAGCTTCCTACGAGCAGTACTTC. Amino acids: CASRGVVASYEQYF.

In the case of this clone: The sample has other DNA sequences that encode this CDR3 too. This chain links TRBV7-8 with TRBJ1-1, with TRBD1 as a possible D gene (6 bases). Germline lookup yields CDR1 SGHVS and CDR2 FQNEAQ. This CDR3 region has 14 residues. V gave up 5 bases and J gave up 0 bases, with 10 bases separating them. The CDR3 region is CASSLGQLNTEAFF. For the CDR3, the DNA is TGTGCCAGCAGCCTCGGACAGTTGAACACTGAAGCTTTCTTT.

This chain connects TRBV30 to TRBJ1-5; D may be TRBD1 (6 bases). Trimming shortened V by 5 bases and J by 7 bases, and 12 bases separated the two germline ends. This CDR3 is 12 amino acids long. CDR1 GTSNPN and CDR2 SVGIG come from the germline V gene (reference sequence). This CDR3 reads CAWGGGRQPQHF. The CDR3 region has the DNA TGTGCCTGGGGCGGGGGCAGGCAGCCCCAGCATTTT.

This clone showed up just a few times. V gene TRBV5-6 combines with J gene TRBJ2-1; D possibly corresponds to TRBD1 (5 bases). V was cut by 0 bases and J by 3 bases, with 10 bases left in between. This CDR3 spans 15 amino acids. Germline lookup yields CDR1 SGHDT and CDR2 YYEEEE. The CDR3 loop is CASSLVGQYYNEQFF. CDR3 DNA: TGTGCCAGCAGCTTGGTCGGACAATACTACAATGAGCAGTTCTTC.

Points on this clone: One end of the junction does not line up with germline, which may come from a read error. The sample has other DNA sequences that encode this CDR3 too. The gene calls are TRBV27 and TRBJ1-5, with 8 bases fitting TRBD1. The CDR3 spans 15 residues. CDR1 MNHEY and CDR2 SMNVEV come from the germline V gene (reference sequence). The CDR3 reads CASSLAGQANQPQHF. CDR3 nucleotides: TGCGCCAGCAGTTTAGCGGGACAGGCCAATCAGCCCCAGCATTTT.

CDR3 in amino acids: CASSRQVKETQYF. CDR3 bases: TGCGCCAGCAGCCGACAGGTAAAAGAGACCCAGTACTTC. V and J are TRBV5-1 and TRBJ2-5, with D maybe TRBD1 (6 bases). Trimming left V 4 bases short and J 3 bases short, with 10 bases between. The CDR3 contains 13 residues. The germline gives CDR1 SGHRS, CDR2 YFSETQ.

The chain carries TRBV6-1 and TRBJ1-4; 10 bases fit TRBD1. The CDR3 contains 14 residues. After removal of 5 bases from V and 7 bases from J, the junction contained 4 bases not matched to a gene. CDR1 is MNHNS, CDR2 SASEGT, per germline. The DNA for the CDR3 is TGTGCCAGCAGTCTGGACAGGGGGAGTGAAAAACTGTTTTTT. It translates to CASSLDRGSEKLFF.

The chain employs TRBV5-1 and TRBJ2-2, with 14 positions matching TRBD2. CDR1 and CDR2 from the germline V gene are SGHRS and YFSETQ. V lost 1 base, J lost 3 bases, and 14 bases stayed unmatched. This CDR3 spans 21 amino acids. The CDR3 DNA sequence: TGCGCCAGCAGCTTGCGGCCTGGCGGGACTAGCGGGGGCGACTACACCGGGGAGCTGTTTTTT. It codes for CASSLRPGGTSGGDYTGELFF.

The genes are TRBV10-3 and TRBJ2-5; 7 nucleotides align to TRBD2. The CDR3 consists of 12 residues. V shed 10 bases, J shed 1 base, and the junction held 3 bases outside the gene matches. Germline V gene sequence: CDR1 ENHRY, CDR2 SYGVKD. The CDR3 DNA reads as TGTGCCAGCCGGGGGGTCCAAGAGACCCAGTACTTC. Translating it yields CASRGVQETQYF.

This sequence joins TRBV25-1 and TRBJ1-2; tentatively, D is TRBD1 (5 bases). V lost 7 bases to trimming and J lost 2 bases, with 17 bases between them. CDR3 length: 15 residues. The germline V gene encodes CDR1 MGHDK and CDR2 SYGVNS. CDR3 in amino acids: CASTGTTTGNYGYTF. In DNA form, the CDR3 reads TGTGCCAGCACCGGGACTACGACGGGCAACTATGGCTACACCTTC.

The V gene is TRBV4-3, the J gene TRBJ1-2; 8 nucleotides line up with TRBD1. This CDR3 comprises 15 residues. From germline, CDR1 is LGHNA and CDR2 YSLEER. V lost 3 bases and J lost 2; bases outside the gene matches: 5. The CDR3 bases are TGCGCCAGCAGCCACGGGGACAGGAAAAACTATGGCTACACCTTC. Translated: CASSHGDRKNYGYTF.

Remarks on this clone: Sequence at one end of the junction differs from germline and may be a read error. The CDR3 coding sequence is TGCGTCAGCAGCCACCTGGGACTAGCGGGGTCAAGCTCCTACAATGAGCAGTTCTTC. This sequence encodes CVSSHLGLAGSSSYNEQFF. The rearrangement uses TRBV4-1 and TRBJ2-1; 13 bases align to TRBD2. Germline V gene lookup returns CDR1 MGHRA and CDR2 YSYEKL. The CDR3 extends over 19 amino acids.

The V call is TRBV19, the J call TRBJ1-1; 8 bases align to TRBD1. The V gene's germline CDR1 is LNHDA and CDR2 SQIVND (reference sequence). This CDR3 has 14 residues. J lost 2 bases, V lost 7 bases, and 6 bases had no gene match. The CDR3 DNA is TGTGCCAGTACCCTGGACAGGGTCAACACTGAAGCTTTCTTT. Translating gives CASTLDRVNTEAFF.

V usage is TRBV6-5 and J usage is TRBJ2-5; perhaps TRBD1 as D (6 bases). V was pared by 4 bases and J by 0 bases, with 6 bases between. The germline V gene encodes CDR1 MNHEY and CDR2 SVGAGI. The CDR3 is 13 residues long. The DNA of the CDR3 is TGTGCCAGCAGTTGGGACAACCAAGAGACCCAGTACTTC. Translation gives CASSWDNQETQYF.

This chain uses TRBV10-3 with TRBJ1-1; 7 nucleotides agree with TRBD1. J gave up 1 base and V 6 bases, and 2 bases lay outside the gene matches. There are 13 residues in the CDR3. Germline V CDR1 and CDR2: ENHRY, SYGVKD. The CDR3 DNA follows: TGTGCCATCAGAGGGGGCGCGAACACTGAAGCTTTCTTT. Encoded protein: CAIRGGANTEAFF.

The chain uses TRBV7-2 and TRBJ2-7; 11 bases fit TRBD2. The germline CDR1 and CDR2 sequences are SGHTA and FQGNSA. With V trimmed by 4 bases and J by 5 bases, 10 bases remained unmatched. This CDR3 contains 16 residues. The chain's CDR3 is CASSWSKLTSGDEQYF. For the CDR3, the DNA is TGTGCCAGCAGCTGGAGTAAGTTGACTAGCGGGGACGAGCAGTACTTC. The complete variable domain, with remaining parts taken from reference TRBV7-2 and TRBJ2-7, reads GAGVSQSPSNKVTEKGKDVELRCDPISGHTALYWYRQSLGQGLEFLIYFQGNSAPDKSGLPSDRFSAERTGGSVSTLTIQRTQQEDSAVYLCASSWSKLTSGDEQYFGPGTRLTVT.

For this clone: A junction boundary mismatches the germline segment, possibly from a read error. V usage is TRBV2 and J usage is TRBJ1-4, with D perhaps TRBD1 (6 bases). The CDR3 has 14 residues. Per the germline V gene, CDR1 is SNHLY and CDR2 is FYNNEI. The CDR3 sequence: CASSYDRIGLPGIF. The DNA of the CDR3 is TGTGCCAGCAGTTATGACAGGATAGGATTGCCTGGGATTTTT.

The genes are TRBV4-2 and TRBJ2-3; a weak D match, TRBD2 (5 bases). The V gene's germline CDR1 is LGHNA and CDR2 YNFKEQ. There are 14 residues in the CDR3. Deletions cut 1 base from V and 0 bases from J, with 5 bases between. CDR3 loop: CASSQGTSTDTQYF. The CDR3 DNA sequence: TGTGCCAGCAGCCAAGGGACTAGCACAGATACGCAGTATTTT.

The J gene is TRBJ1-1, the V gene TRBV18; possibly TRBD1 for D (6 bases). CDR1 is KGHSH, CDR2 LQKENI, per germline. The V end lost 5 bases, the J end lost 3 bases, and 10 bases lay between the germline ends. CDR3 length: 13 amino acids. CDR3 nucleotide sequence: TGTGCCAGCTCATCAGACAGGCACACTGAAGCTTTCTTT. This sequence encodes CASSSDRHTEAFF.

The rearrangement uses TRBV19 and TRBJ1-1; D gene unclear. Germline assignment: CDR1 LNHDA and CDR2 SQIVND (reference sequence). The CDR3 is made up of 15 amino acids. CDR3 coding DNA: TGTGCAGTGAAAGATCCAGGCAGTCAAAACACTGAAGCTTTCTTT. It translates to CAVKDPGSQNTEAFF.

J is TRBJ2-3 and V is TRBV5-1, with 7 bases fitting TRBD1. The CDR3 consists of 15 residues. Trimming at V came to 3 bases and at J to 1 base, leaving 5 bases not matched to a gene. From germline, CDR1 is SGHRS and CDR2 YFSETQ. The CDR3 coding sequence is TGCGCCAGCAGCTCTACAGGGGCTGGCACAGATACGCAGTATTTT. Its translation: CASSSTGAGTDTQYF. The complete variable domain, with remaining parts taken from reference TRBV5-1 and TRBJ2-3, reads KAGVTQTPRYLIKTRGQQVTLSCSPISGHRSVSWYQQTPGQGLQFLFEYFSETQRNKGNFPGRFSGRQFSNSRSEMNVSTLELGDSALYLCASSSTGAGTDTQYFGPGTRLTVL.

On this clone: Different DNA sequences within this sample yield the same CDR3. The chain's CDR3 is CASSERAGGEKLFF. In DNA form, the CDR3 reads TGTGCCAGCAGTGAACGTGCAGGGGGTGAAAAACTGTTTTTT. This chain joins TRBV25-1 and TRBJ1-4; 7 bases are shared with TRBD1. J gave up 7 bases and V 2 bases, and 4 bases lay outside the gene matches. The CDR3 extends over 14 amino acids. Germline V lookup: CDR1 MGHDK, CDR2 SYGVNS.

V is TRBV30 and J is TRBJ1-2, with 7 bases matching TRBD1. Germline V CDR1 and CDR2: GTSNPN, SVGIG (reference sequence). This CDR3 contains 13 residues. Trimming at V came to 2 bases and at J to 4 bases, leaving 4 bases not matched to a gene. CDR3 in amino acids: CAWSRRDSYGYTF. CDR3 nucleotide sequence: TGTGCCTGGAGTCGGCGGGACAGCTATGGCTACACCTTC.

This chain connects TRBV18 to TRBJ2-2; weak D call: TRBD2 (6 bases). CDR1 is KGHSH and CDR2 is LQKENI in the germline V gene. The length of the CDR3 is 16 residues. Deletions cut 2 bases from V and 4 bases from J, with 14 bases between. The CDR3 is CASSPKRDSITGELFF. The CDR3 bases are TGTGCCAGCTCACCAAAGAGGGACTCAATCACCGGGGAGCTGTTTTTT.